In this sample, the clone carrying this TCR beta chain turned up once. The antigen remains undetermined. In the PCR, 60 Vbeta and 13 Jbeta primers were used. Sequencing was performed with immunoSEQ multiplex PCR; in TCRdb, only in-frame clones are kept and a portion is missing. The profile shows some 150,000 clones, 81% of them singletons. The germline CDR1 and CDR2 sequences are MDHEN and SYDVKM. J was trimmed by 4 bases and V by 6 bases; bases with no gene match: 10. The CDR3 has 17 residues. As for the donors, each was a healthy bone marrow donor. This entry is derived from a study of cytomegalovirus exposure and HLA in healthy donors. Findings and caveats of the study: Being indistinguishable, some V segments were excluded, TRBV6-2 and TRBV6-3 among them. Reported findings show TCR beta sequences accurately forecast HLA-A and HLA-B alleles in most subjects. When a later analysis was performed, an Asian-associated ancestry cluster reportedly had fewer N-insertions than the approximately 680-donor mean.

The chain links TRBV28 to TRBJ1-3; 12 bases line up with TRBD1. Source material: PBMCs. This clonotype was sampled from a woman aged 45-65 years in good health and CMV-seronegative. The CDR3 DNA sequence: TGTGCCAGCAGCACTGGGACAGGGGGCATTTCAGGAAACACCATATATTTT. Encoded protein: CASSTGTGGISGNTIYF.